This T cell receptor beta chain came from a study of blood T cells in healthy people across ages. The CDR3 totals 14 residues. V was trimmed by 5 bases and J by 5 bases, leaving 12 bases between them. CDR1 and CDR2 from the germline V gene are MNHEY and SMNVEV (reference sequence). Per sample, at least 5 micrograms of total RNA were extracted. A second PCR of roughly 7 to 11 cycles used a sample-barcoded 5' primer and a J-beta primer mix. TCRdb ran MiXCR on the 5' RACE reads and lists one entry per CDR3 protein. The sample contains 700,000 to 900,000 distinct CDR3 sequences, 25% to 30% of which appear only once. These records were also assigned to another study, of T cells of mothers and their children. That investigation notes: Using roughly 1.4 ug per 15 ul, all extracted RNA underwent cDNA synthesis.

This chain joins TRBV27 and TRBJ2-2, with D possibly being TRBD2 (5 bases). The source of this sequence is a boy younger than 18 in good health. The sample taken for sequencing was blood. The CDR3 reads CASSNGVGTGELFF. The CDR3 DNA reads TGTGCCAGCAGTAACGGGGTTGGGACCGGGGAGCTGTTTTTT.